This entry lists 17 T cell receptor beta chains sequenced from one sample in a study of T cell repertoires in cytomegalovirus infection. Their recognized antigens are unknown. MiXCR, applied by TCRdb to the reads, yields one record per CDR3 protein. The data show some 130,000 distinct CDR3 sequences, with around 32% seen just once and about 50% held by the top ten. The sequencing here drew on CD8+ T cells from cultured PBMCs, taken from culture after CMV antigen stimulation. Source of these receptors: a human donor in good health (CMV status not recorded). Some clones in this sample may be carry-over from other donors' samples.

The genes are TRBV12-3 or TRBV12-4 and TRBJ2-7, with D perhaps TRBD1 (6 bases). CDR3 length: 17 residues. The germline V and J ends were trimmed by 3 bases and 1 base, with 19 bases remaining between them. CDR3 amino acids: CASSLRVGTGFSYEQYF. CDR3 in DNA: TGTGCCAGCAGTTTGCGGGTCGGTACAGGGTTTTCCTACGAGCAGTACTTC.

The rearrangement joins TRBV5-1 to TRBJ2-3; TRBD1 is a possible D gene (6 bases). Per germline, CDR1 SGHRS and CDR2 YFSETQ. The CDR3 consists of 14 residues. Trimming pared 2 bases from V and 5 bases from J, leaving 12 bases between. CDR3 in DNA: TGCGCCAGCAGCTTCGGACAGTTAAAAGATACGCAGTATTTT. Translating it yields CASSFGQLKDTQYF. The full variable domain, completed using reference TRBV5-1 and TRBJ2-3, is KAGVTQTPRYLIKTRGQQVTLSCSPISGHRSVSWYQQTPGQGLQFLFEYFSETQRNKGNFPGRFSGRQFSNSRSEMNVSTLELGDSALYLCASSFGQLKDTQYFGPGTRLTVL.

The genes are TRBV19 and TRBJ2-7, with D hard to call. The ends were cut back, 1 base at V and 3 bases at J, with 10 bases in the middle. Germline V CDR1 and CDR2: LNHDA, SQIVND (reference sequence). The CDR3 totals 14 residues. The CDR3 spells CASSIVYRIYEQYF. The CDR3, as DNA: TGTGCCAGTAGTATAGTGTACAGAATCTACGAGCAGTACTTC.

This chain joins TRBV6-6 and TRBJ1-5; the match to TRBD1 covers 10 bases. The CDR3 is 20 residues long. V lost 0 bases, J lost 0 bases, and 11 bases stayed unmatched. CDR1 and CDR2 from the germline V gene are MNHNY and SVGAGI (reference sequence). The CDR3 DNA follows: TGTGCCAGCAGTTACTCTGAAGGGACAGGGGAAATCATTAGCAATCAGCCCCAGCATTTT. Protein sequence: CASSYSEGTGEIISNQPQHF.

The rearrangement joins TRBV5-4 to TRBJ2-1; 12 positions agree with TRBD2. Germline assignment: CDR1 SGHNT and CDR2 YYREEE (reference sequence). CDR3 size: 16 residues. Germline trimming cut 0 bases from V and 7 bases from J; bases unmatched to any gene: 5. The CDR3 DNA sequence: TGTGCCAGCAGCTTGGAAACCCTAGCGGGGGGGAATGAGCAGTTCTTC. Translated: CASSLETLAGGNEQFF.

This clonotype was seen a few times. The V and J genes are TRBV12-3 or TRBV12-4 and TRBJ2-7, with 8 bases lining up with TRBD1. The CDR3 sequence is 13 residues long. V was clipped by 4 bases and J by 6 bases; unmatched bases: 5. CDR3 in amino acids: CASSSGQVGEQYF. In DNA form, the CDR3 reads TGTGCCAGCAGTTCGGGACAGGTCGGCGAGCAGTACTTC.

This clonotype was detected ten times or more. The chain links TRBV24-1 to TRBJ2-7, with D possibly matching TRBD1 (5 bases). Germline V lookup: CDR1 KGHDR, CDR2 SFDVKD. V was trimmed by 4 bases and J by 4 bases, leaving 10 bases between them. This CDR3 has 13 amino acids. The CDR3 bases are TGTGCCACCAGTGACGAAAGACAGTACGAGCAGTACTTC. This gives the protein CATSDERQYEQYF.

In its sample, this clonotype was seen a few times. The genes are TRBV7-2 and TRBJ1-5, with D uncertain. This CDR3 is 13 amino acids long. Germline assignment: CDR1 SGHTA and CDR2 FQGNSA. Trimming cost V 8 bases and J 7 bases, with 15 bases left between them. Written as DNA, the CDR3 is TGTGCCAGCGGCCTTTCAGTGGGGCAGCCCCAGCATTTT. Translated: CASGLSVGQPQHF.

The chain employs TRBV7-9 and TRBJ2-1; maybe TRBD1 (5 bases). V gave up 5 bases and J gave up 6 bases, with 11 bases separating them. This CDR3 has 13 residues. CDR1 is SEHNR and CDR2 is FQNEAQ in the germline V gene (reference sequence). CDR3 bases: TGTGCCAGCAGCGGCAGGGCCCCCAATGAGCAGTTCTTC. Translating gives CASSGRAPNEQFF.

This clonotype appeared many times. Written as DNA, the CDR3 is TGTGCCAGCAAGACCGAGAAGAATTCACCCCTCCACTTT. Its translation: CASKTEKNSPLHF. The chain employs TRBV12-3 or TRBV12-4 and TRBJ1-6; D unclear. The V end was cut by 7 bases, the J end by 7 bases, with 11 bases between. The CDR3 sequence is 13 residues long.

A single count supports this clonotype. V usage is TRBV7-3 and J usage is TRBJ2-7; D is possibly TRBD1 (5 bases). CDR3 length equals 13 residues. Trimming pared 1 base from V and 3 bases from J, leaving 7 bases between. CDR1 is SGHTA, CDR2 FQGTGA, per germline. The chain's CDR3 is CASSLRRGYEQYF. The DNA of the CDR3 is TGTGCCAGCAGCTTAAGAAGGGGCTACGAGCAGTACTTC.

In its sample, this clonotype was seen a few times. The chain couples TRBV12-3 or TRBV12-4 to TRBJ2-4; D unclear. This CDR3 is built from 14 residues. The germline V and J ends were trimmed by 2 bases and 10 bases, with 15 bases remaining between them. CDR3 DNA: TGTGCCAGCAGTTTAATGGTAGGGCAGCTAATTCAGTACTTC. Amino acid sequence: CASSLMVGQLIQYF.

The chain uses TRBV6-1 and TRBJ2-7, with 9 bases identical to TRBD1. The CDR3 has 16 amino acids. With 2 bases clipped from V and 3 bases from J, the junction kept 8 bases outside the gene matches. CDR1 and CDR2 from the germline V gene are MNHNS and SASEGT. Here the CDR3 DNA reads TGTGCCAGCAGTGAACCCGCCGGGACAGGGTTCTACGAGCAGTACTTC. Amino acids: CASSEPAGTGFYEQYF.

The rearrangement links TRBV6-5 to TRBJ2-7; TRBD1 agrees at 8 bases. J was trimmed by 4 bases and V by 0 bases; bases with no gene match: 5. The CDR3 is 15 residues long. CDR1 is MNHEY, CDR2 SVGAGI, per germline. The CDR3 DNA reads TGTGCCAGCAGTTACTCCCCAGGGGGCTATTACGAGCAGTACTTC. It specifies CASSYSPGGYYEQYF.

This clonotype was picked up many times. This chain connects TRBV4-1 to TRBJ1-2; no clear D gene. The germline V and J ends were trimmed by 0 bases and 2 bases, with 4 bases remaining between them. CDR3 length: 13 amino acids. Germline CDR1 and CDR2: MGHRA and YSYEKL. The CDR3 sequence: CASSQEENYGYTF. CDR3 nucleotide sequence: TGCGCCAGCAGCCAAGAGGAGAACTATGGCTACACCTTC.

This clonotype has more than one count but fewer than ten. The chain carries TRBV6-1 and TRBJ2-5; D call uncertain. Trimming took 8 bases from V and 5 from J, leaving 15 bases between them. This CDR3 has 13 amino acids. The germline gives CDR1 MNHNS, CDR2 SASEGT. CDR3 DNA: TGTGCCAGCCGAAGCACCTTGGTGGAGACCCAGTACTTC. Its translation is CASRSTLVETQYF.

The rearrangement joins TRBV11-2 to TRBJ2-7; TRBD1 matches 7 bases. Germline lookup yields CDR1 SGHAT and CDR2 FQNNGV. The trim removed 1 base at V and 6 bases at J, leaving 12 bases unmatched. CDR3 length: 16 residues. The CDR3 DNA sequence: TGTGCCAGCAGCTTAGTAGCCACAGGGGATGGAGGCGAGCAGTACTTC. It is translated as CASSLVATGDGGEQYF. Together with reference TRBV11-2 and TRBJ2-7, the CDR3 gives the full variable domain: EAGVAQSPRYKIIEKRQSVAFWCNPISGHATLYWYQQILGQGPKLLIQFQNNGVVDDSQLPKDRFSAERLKGVDSTLKIQPAKLEDSAVYLCASSLVATGDGGEQYFGPGTRLTVT.